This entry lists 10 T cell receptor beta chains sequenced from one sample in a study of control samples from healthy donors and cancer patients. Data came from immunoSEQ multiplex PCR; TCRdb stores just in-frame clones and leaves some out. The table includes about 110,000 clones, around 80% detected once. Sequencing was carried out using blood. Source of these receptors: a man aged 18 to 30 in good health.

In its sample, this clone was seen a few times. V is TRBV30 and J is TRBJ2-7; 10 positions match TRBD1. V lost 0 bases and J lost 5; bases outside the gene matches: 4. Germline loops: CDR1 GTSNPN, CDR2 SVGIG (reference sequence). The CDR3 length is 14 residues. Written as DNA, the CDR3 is TGTGCCTGGAGTGTGACAGGGGGCGCGGACGAGCAGTACTTC. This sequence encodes CAWSVTGGADEQYF.

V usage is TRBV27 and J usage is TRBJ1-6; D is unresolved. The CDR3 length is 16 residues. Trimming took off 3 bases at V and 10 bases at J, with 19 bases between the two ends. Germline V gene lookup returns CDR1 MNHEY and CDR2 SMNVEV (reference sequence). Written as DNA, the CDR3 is TGTGCCAGCAGTTTCAAGCCAGAGCGGATCAACTCACCCCTCCACTTT. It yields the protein CASSFKPERINSPLHF.

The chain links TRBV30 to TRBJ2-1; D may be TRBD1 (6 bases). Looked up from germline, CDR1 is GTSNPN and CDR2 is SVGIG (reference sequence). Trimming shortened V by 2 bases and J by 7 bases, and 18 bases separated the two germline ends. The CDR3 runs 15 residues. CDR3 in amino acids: CAWSYTGNMRNEQFF. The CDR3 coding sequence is TGTGCCTGGAGTTATACAGGGAATATGAGAAATGAGCAGTTCTTC. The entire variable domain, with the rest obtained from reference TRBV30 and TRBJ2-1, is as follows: SQTIHQWPATLVQPVGSPLSLECTVEGTSNPNLYWYRQAAGRGLQLLFYSVGIGQISSEVPQNLSASRPQDRQFILSSKKLLLSDSGFYLCAWSYTGNMRNEQFFGPGTRLTVL.

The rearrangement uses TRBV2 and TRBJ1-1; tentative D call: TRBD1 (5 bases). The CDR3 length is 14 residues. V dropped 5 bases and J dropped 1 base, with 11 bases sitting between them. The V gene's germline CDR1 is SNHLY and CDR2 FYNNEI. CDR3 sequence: CASSLGQQNTEAFF. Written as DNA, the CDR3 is TGTGCCAGCAGTCTCGGACAACAGAACACTGAAGCTTTCTTT.

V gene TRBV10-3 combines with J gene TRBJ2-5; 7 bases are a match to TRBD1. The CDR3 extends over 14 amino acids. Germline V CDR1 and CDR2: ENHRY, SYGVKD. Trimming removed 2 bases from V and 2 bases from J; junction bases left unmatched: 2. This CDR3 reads CAISEGTEQETQYF. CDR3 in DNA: TGTGCCATCAGTGAGGGGACAGAACAAGAGACCCAGTACTTC.

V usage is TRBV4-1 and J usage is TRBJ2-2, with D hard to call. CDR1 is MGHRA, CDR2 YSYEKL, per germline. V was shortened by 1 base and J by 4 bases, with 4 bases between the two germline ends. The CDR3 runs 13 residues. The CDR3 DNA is TGCGCCAGCAGCCAAGCGGTCACCGGGGAGCTGTTTTTT. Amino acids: CASSQAVTGELFF.

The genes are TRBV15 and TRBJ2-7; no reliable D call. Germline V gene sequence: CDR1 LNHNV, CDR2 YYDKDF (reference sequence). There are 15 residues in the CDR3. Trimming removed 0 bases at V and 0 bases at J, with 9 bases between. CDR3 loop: CATSREAGSSYEQYF. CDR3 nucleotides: TGTGCCACCAGCAGAGAGGCTGGCAGCTCCTACGAGCAGTACTTC.

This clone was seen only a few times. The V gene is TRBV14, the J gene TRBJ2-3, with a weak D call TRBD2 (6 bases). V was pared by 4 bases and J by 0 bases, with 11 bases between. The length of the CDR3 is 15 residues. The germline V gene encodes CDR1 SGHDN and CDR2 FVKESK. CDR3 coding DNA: TGTGCCAGCAGCCCCGGGACTCGTAGCACAGATACGCAGTATTTT. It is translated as CASSPGTRSTDTQYF.

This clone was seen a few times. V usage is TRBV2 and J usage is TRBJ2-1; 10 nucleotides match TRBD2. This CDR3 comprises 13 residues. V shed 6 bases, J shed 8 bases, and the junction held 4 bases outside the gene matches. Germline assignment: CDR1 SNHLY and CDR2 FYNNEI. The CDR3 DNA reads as TGTGCCAGCAGAAGCGGGGGGGCTTATGAGCAGTTCTTC. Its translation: CASRSGGAYEQFF.

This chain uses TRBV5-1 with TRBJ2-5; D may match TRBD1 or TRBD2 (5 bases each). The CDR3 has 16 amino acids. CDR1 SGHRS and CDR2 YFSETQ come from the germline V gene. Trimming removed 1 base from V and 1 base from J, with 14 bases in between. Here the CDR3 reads CASSLNRGGSQETQYF. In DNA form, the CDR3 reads TGCGCCAGCAGCTTGAATCGTGGGGGAAGCCAAGAGACCCAGTACTTC.